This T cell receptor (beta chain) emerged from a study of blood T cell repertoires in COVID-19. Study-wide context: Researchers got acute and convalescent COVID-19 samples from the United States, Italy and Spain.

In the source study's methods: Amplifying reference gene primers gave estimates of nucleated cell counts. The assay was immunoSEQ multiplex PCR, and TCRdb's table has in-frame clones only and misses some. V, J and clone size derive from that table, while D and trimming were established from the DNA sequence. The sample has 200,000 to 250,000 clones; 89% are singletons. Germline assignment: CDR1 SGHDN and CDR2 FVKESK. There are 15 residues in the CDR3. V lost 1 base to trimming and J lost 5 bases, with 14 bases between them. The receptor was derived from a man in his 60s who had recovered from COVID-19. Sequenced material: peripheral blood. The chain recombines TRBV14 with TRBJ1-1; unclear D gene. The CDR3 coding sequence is TGTGCCAGCAGCCAAGTTGCAGGATCTGCTACTGAAGCTTTCTTT. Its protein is CASSQVAGSATEAFF.